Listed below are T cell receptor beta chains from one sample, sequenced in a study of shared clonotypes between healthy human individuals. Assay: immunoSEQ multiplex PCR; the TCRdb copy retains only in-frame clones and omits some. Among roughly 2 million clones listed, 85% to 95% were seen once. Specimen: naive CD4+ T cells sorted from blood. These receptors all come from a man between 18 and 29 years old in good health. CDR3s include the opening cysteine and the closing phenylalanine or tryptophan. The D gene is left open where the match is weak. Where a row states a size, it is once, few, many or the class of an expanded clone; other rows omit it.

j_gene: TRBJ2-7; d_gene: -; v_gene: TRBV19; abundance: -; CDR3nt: TGTGCCAGTAGTATAGGCAGGGGAGTACCTAACGAGCAGTACTTC; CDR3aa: CASSIGRGVPNEQYF
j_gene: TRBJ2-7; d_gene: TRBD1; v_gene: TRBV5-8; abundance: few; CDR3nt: TGTGCCAGCAGAGGACAGGGACAGGGCTACGAGCAGTACTTC; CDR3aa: CASRGQGQGYEQYF
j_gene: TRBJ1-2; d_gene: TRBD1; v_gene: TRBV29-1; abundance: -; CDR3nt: TGCAGCTACGAACCACAAGTCCCGGGACAGGGTGCTCTCGGCTATGGCTACACCTTC; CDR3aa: CSYEPQVPGQGALGYGYTF
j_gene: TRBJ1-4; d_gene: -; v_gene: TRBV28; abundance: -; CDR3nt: TGTGCCAGCAGTCGCCGGGGAGGGTCATTACTGGTGACTAATGAAAAACTGTTTTTT; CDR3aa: CASSRRGGSLLVTNEKLFF
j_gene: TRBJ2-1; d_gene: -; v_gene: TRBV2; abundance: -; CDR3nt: TGTGCCAGGGGGGGAAACCGAGGTGAGCAGTTCTTC; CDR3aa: CARGGNRGEQFF
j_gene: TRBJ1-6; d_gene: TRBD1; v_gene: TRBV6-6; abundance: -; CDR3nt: TGTGCCAGCAGCTACCAGGGGGATTCACCCCTCCACTTT; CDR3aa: CASSYQGDSPLHF
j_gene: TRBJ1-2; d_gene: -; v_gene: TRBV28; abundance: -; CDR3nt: TGTGCCAGCAGGCGTGACGAGCCTAACTATGGCTACACCTTC; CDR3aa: CASRRDEPNYGYTF
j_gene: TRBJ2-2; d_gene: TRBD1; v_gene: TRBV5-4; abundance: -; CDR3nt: TGTGCCAGCAGCGGCGGGACAGGGTGGGGCACCGGGGAGCTGTTTTTT; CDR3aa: CASSGGTGWGTGELFF
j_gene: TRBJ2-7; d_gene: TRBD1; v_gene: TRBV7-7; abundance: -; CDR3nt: TGTGCTAGCAGCTTCCGCCGACAGGGGGCGGACGAGCAGTACTTC; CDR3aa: CASSFRRQGADEQYF
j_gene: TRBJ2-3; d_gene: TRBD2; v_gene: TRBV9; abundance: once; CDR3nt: TGTGCCAGCAGCTCCCGGCTAGCGGGGAGCACAGATACGCAGTATTTT; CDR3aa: CASSSRLAGSTDTQYF
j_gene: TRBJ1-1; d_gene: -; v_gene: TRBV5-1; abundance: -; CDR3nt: TGCGCCAGCAGCTTCAGGACCGATAGAATTGAAGCTTTCTTT; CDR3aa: CASSFRTDRIEAFF
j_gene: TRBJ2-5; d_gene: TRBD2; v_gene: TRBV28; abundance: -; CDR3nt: TGTGCCAGCACCCCCGGCGGGGGGCCAGAGACCCAGTACTTC; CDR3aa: CASTPGGGPETQYF
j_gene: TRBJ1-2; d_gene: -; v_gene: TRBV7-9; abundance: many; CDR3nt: TGTGCCAGCAGCCGGGACTCCGATGGCTACACCTTC; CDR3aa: CASSRDSDGYTF
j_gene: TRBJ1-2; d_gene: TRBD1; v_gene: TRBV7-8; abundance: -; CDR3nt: TGTGCCAGCAGCTCTGATCCCCGGGACAGCAATGGCTACACCTTC; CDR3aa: CASSSDPRDSNGYTF
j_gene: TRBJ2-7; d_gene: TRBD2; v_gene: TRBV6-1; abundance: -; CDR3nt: TGTGCCAGCAGTTTCCTGGGGGGGATCTCCTACGAGCAGTACTTC; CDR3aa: CASSFLGGISYEQYF
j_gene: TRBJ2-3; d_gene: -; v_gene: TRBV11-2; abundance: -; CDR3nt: TGTGCCAGCAGCGCGGCGACTAACGGGATAAGCCCAGATACGCAGTATTTT; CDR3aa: CASSAATNGISPDTQYF
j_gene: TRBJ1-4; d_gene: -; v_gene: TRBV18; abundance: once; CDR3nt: TGTGCCAGCTCGCTACAAACATCTGGGGGGACAACTAATGAAAAACTGTTTTTT; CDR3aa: CASSLQTSGGTTNEKLFF
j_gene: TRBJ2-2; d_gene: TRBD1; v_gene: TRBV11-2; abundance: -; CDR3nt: TGTGCCAGCAGCTCCCCACAGGGGGCCGACACCGGGGAGCTGTTTTTT; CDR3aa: CASSSPQGADTGELFF
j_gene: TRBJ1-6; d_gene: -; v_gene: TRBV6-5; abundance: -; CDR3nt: TGTGCCAGCCTTGACGGATCTTATAATTCACCCCTCCACTTT; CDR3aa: CASLDGSYNSPLHF
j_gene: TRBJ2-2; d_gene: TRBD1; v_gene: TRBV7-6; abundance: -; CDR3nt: TGTGCCAGCACCCTCGGACAGGGGGTGAACACCGGGGAGCTGTTTTTT; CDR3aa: CASTLGQGVNTGELFF
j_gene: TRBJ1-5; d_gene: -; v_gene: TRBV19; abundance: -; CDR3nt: TGTGCCAGTAAAAGGCAGTCGGATCAGCCCCAGCATTTT; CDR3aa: CASKRQSDQPQHF
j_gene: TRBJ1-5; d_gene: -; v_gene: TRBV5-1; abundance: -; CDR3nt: TGCGCCAGCAGCTTGGAAGGCCTCGGGGGGCCCCAGCATTTT; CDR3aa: CASSLEGLGGPQHF
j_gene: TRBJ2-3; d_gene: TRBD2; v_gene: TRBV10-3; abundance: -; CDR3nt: TGTGCCATCTCACGGACTAGCGGGAGCACAGATACGCAGTATTTT; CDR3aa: CAISRTSGSTDTQYF
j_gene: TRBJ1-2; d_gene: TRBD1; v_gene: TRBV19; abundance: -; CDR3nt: TGTGCCAGTATTGTGACAGGGGGCGGATATGGCTACACCTTC; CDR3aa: CASIVTGGGYGYTF
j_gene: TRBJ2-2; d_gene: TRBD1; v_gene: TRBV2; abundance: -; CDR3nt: TGTGCCAGCAGTTGGGACAGGGGGAGGACCGGGGAGCTGTTTTTT; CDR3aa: CASSWDRGRTGELFF
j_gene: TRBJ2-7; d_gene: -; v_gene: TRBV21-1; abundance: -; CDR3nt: TGTGCCAGCAGCTTGGCCCGGGAGAGGGCCTACGAGCAGTACTTC; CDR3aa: CASSLARERAYEQYF
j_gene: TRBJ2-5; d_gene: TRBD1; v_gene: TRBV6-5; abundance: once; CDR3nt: TGTGCCAGCAGTTTCCGGGACAGGGGTGAGACCCAGTACTTC; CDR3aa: CASSFRDRGETQYF
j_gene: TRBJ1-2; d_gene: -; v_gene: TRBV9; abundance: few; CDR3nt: TGTGCCAGCAGCGTAGAGTTACAGGGCGGCTACACCTTC; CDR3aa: CASSVELQGGYTF
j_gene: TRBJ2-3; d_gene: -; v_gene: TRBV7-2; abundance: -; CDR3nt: TGTGCCAGCAGCTCGAGAACTTCAGTCGCAGCACCAGATACGCAGTATTTT; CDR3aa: CASSSRTSVAAPDTQYF
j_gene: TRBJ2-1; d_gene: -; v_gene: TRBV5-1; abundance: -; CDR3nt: TGCGCCAGCAGCTTTTTGCGTCCGGATGAGCAGTTCTTC; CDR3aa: CASSFLRPDEQFF
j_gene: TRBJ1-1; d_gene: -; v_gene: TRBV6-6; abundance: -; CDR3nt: TGTGCCAGCAGTTACGGGTCTGGTGAAGCTTTCTTT; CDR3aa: CASSYGSGEAFF